Below are 22 T cell receptor beta chains sequenced from a single sample in a study of graft-versus-host responses after intestinal transplantation. The protocol was immunoSEQ multiplex PCR, while the TCRdb copy is restricted to in-frame clones and leaves out a portion. Of about 10,000 clones listed, almost 95% are singletons. The specimen was PBMCs, collected about 70 days after transplant. The receptors shown here come from a human patient who received an intestinal transplant, so some T cells may come from the graft donor.

The rearrangement joins TRBV7-3 to TRBJ2-2; 8 bases agree with TRBD2. The CDR3 has 16 amino acids. CDR1 is SGHTA, CDR2 FQGTGA, per germline. With 5 bases clipped from V and 4 bases from J, the junction kept 9 bases outside the gene matches. In DNA form, the CDR3 reads TGTGCCAGCAGCAAATTCGCGACTAGCGCCACCGGGGAGCTGTTTTTT. Amino acid sequence: CASSKFATSATGELFF.

The rearrangement joins TRBV27 to TRBJ1-1, with D uncertain. Between the trimmed V and J ends, which lost 8 bases and 2 bases, there was a span of 15 bases. The CDR3 loop spans 14 amino acids. Germline V gene sequence: CDR1 MNHEY, CDR2 SMNVEV (reference sequence). The CDR3 bases are TGTGCCAGCGCACACGGCGACGGAAACACTGAAGCTTTCTTT. This sequence encodes CASAHGDGNTEAFF.

The chain is built from TRBV6-6 and TRBJ2-7; no clear D. V dropped 7 bases and J dropped 0 bases, with 4 bases sitting between them. The CDR3 length is 11 residues. Germline CDR1 and CDR2: MNHNY and SVGAGI (reference sequence). This CDR3 is CASKDSYEQYF. As DNA, the CDR3 is TGTGCCAGCAAGGACTCCTACGAGCAGTACTTC.

This clone was seen only once. The genes are TRBV20-1 and TRBJ2-5; D not certain. Per germline, CDR1 DFQATT and CDR2 SNEGSKA (reference sequence). This CDR3 has 11 amino acids. Trimming pared 4 bases from V and 0 bases from J, leaving 3 bases between. The CDR3 DNA reads TGCAGTGCTAAACACCAAGAGACCCAGTACTTC. Encoded protein: CSAKHQETQYF.

This chain uses TRBV15 with TRBJ2-7; D possibly corresponds to TRBD2 (6 bases). CDR3 length: 14 amino acids. CDR1 is LNHNV, CDR2 YYDKDF, per germline (reference sequence). Trimming cost V 4 bases and J 1 base, with 11 bases left between them. The CDR3 nucleotides are TGTGCCACCAGCACCTCTGCGGGGTCCTACGAGCAGTACTTC. Its protein is CATSTSAGSYEQYF.

The chain uses TRBV4-1 and TRBJ2-3, with D tentatively TRBD1 or TRBD2 (6 bases each). This CDR3 contains 16 residues. Germline V gene lookup returns CDR1 MGHRA and CDR2 YSYEKL. V lost 2 bases and J lost 0, with 12 bases in between. The CDR3 DNA reads as TGCGCCAGCAGCCAACCTCGAGGGGGGAGCACAGATACGCAGTATTTT. Translated: CASSQPRGGSTDTQYF.

This clone occurred once. The rearrangement joins TRBV5-1 to TRBJ1-4; D possibly corresponds to TRBD1 (5 bases). Looked up from germline, CDR1 is SGHRS and CDR2 is YFSETQ. This CDR3 comprises 14 residues. V was pared by 4 bases and J by 6 bases, with 13 bases between. The CDR3 spells CASSQQVGDEKLFF. The DNA for the CDR3 is TGCGCCAGCAGCCAACAGGTTGGGGATGAAAAACTGTTTTTT.

This clone has a single count. V usage is TRBV7-2 and J usage is TRBJ2-7, with 9 bases fitting TRBD1. The ends lost 5 bases at V and 0 bases at J; junction bases unmatched: 11. From germline, CDR1 is SGHTA and CDR2 FQGNSA. The CDR3 sequence is 17 residues long. The CDR3 spells CASSIGTGPGGSYEQYF. Here the CDR3 DNA reads TGTGCCAGCAGCATCGGGACAGGGCCAGGGGGCTCCTACGAGCAGTACTTC.

This chain joins TRBV4-2 and TRBJ2-2; no definite D call. The V end was cut by 0 bases, the J end by 1 base, with 15 bases between. Germline CDR1 is LGHNA and CDR2 is YNFKEQ. This CDR3 has 18 amino acids. The CDR3 nucleotides are TGTGCCAGCAGCCAAGAGGCATGGGGTTGGGAGAACACCGGGGAGCTGTTTTTT. It specifies CASSQEAWGWENTGELFF.

This clone was detected only once. V is TRBV4-1 and J is TRBJ2-7; D unresolved. Trimming shortened V by 1 base and J by 2 bases, and 3 bases separated the two germline ends. CDR1 MGHRA and CDR2 YSYEKL come from the germline V gene. The CDR3 is 12 residues long. The CDR3 DNA reads as TGCGCCAGCAGCCAAGTAGCCTACGAGCAGTACTTC. This codes for CASSQVAYEQYF.

The chain joins TRBV2 to TRBJ1-2; maybe TRBD1 (6 bases). Per the germline V gene, CDR1 is SNHLY and CDR2 is FYNNEI. This CDR3 is 15 amino acids long. The V end was cut by 2 bases, the J end by 6 bases, with 16 bases between. CDR3 sequence (DNA): TGTGCCAGCAGTGAACTGTACAGGGCCCACGATGGCTACACCTTC. Translation: CASSELYRAHDGYTF. Complete variable domain (other parts from reference TRBV2 and TRBJ1-2): EPEVTQTPSHQVTQMGQEVILRCVPISNHLYFYWYRQILGQKVEFLVSFYNNEISEKSEIFDDQFSVERPDGSNFTLKIRSTKLEDSAMYFCASSELYRAHDGYTFGSGTRLTVV.

The chain joins TRBV5-1 to TRBJ2-1, with 12 nucleotides matching TRBD2. Germline V gene data show CDR1 as SGHRS and CDR2 as YFSETQ. The CDR3 totals 16 residues. V shed 1 base, J shed 10 bases, and the junction held 9 bases outside the gene matches. The CDR3 DNA follows: TGCGCCAGCAGCTTGCCCCTAGCGGGAGGGCCCTGGGAGCAGTTCTTC. It is translated as CASSLPLAGGPWEQFF.

The sample holds a few counts of this clone. The chain is built from TRBV6-5 and TRBJ1-2; a possible D gene is TRBD1 (5 bases). The ends were cut back, 5 bases at V and 6 bases at J, with 16 bases in the middle. There are 14 residues in the CDR3. The germline V gene has CDR1 MNHEY and CDR2 SVGAGI. CDR3 protein: CASSGQRLRNGYTF. The CDR3 DNA reads TGTGCCAGCAGTGGACAACGTTTGAGGAATGGCTACACCTTC.

J is TRBJ2-2 and V is TRBV28; D is perhaps TRBD2 (6 bases). Trimming removed 5 bases from V and 3 bases from J, with 7 bases in between. Per germline, CDR1 MDHEN and CDR2 SYDVKM. This CDR3 contains 13 residues. CDR3 amino acids: CASSPGDTGELFF. Here the CDR3 DNA reads TGTGCCAGCAGTCCGGGAGACACCGGGGAGCTGTTTTTT.

The V call is TRBV10-1, the J call TRBJ2-7; TRBD1 matches at 7 bases. Germline lookup yields CDR1 WNHNN and CDR2 SYGVQD (reference sequence). There are 14 residues in the CDR3. V shed 2 bases, J shed 5 bases, and the junction held 6 bases outside the gene matches. As DNA, the CDR3 is TGCGCCAGCAGTGAGGACAGGGAAACCGACGAGCAGTACTTC. This encodes CASSEDRETDEQYF.

The V call is TRBV28, the J call TRBJ2-7; the D gene is possibly TRBD1 (6 bases). In germline, CDR1 is MDHEN, CDR2 SYDVKM. V lost 3 bases, J lost 4 bases, and 16 bases lay in between. This CDR3 is 15 amino acids long. CDR3 loop: CASSFPGQNPYEQYF. For the CDR3, the DNA is TGTGCCAGCAGTTTTCCCGGACAGAATCCATACGAGCAGTACTTC.

The chain carries TRBV7-9 and TRBJ1-6; D possibly corresponds to TRBD1 (5 bases). CDR3 length equals 14 residues. Trimming pared 8 bases from V and 3 bases from J, leaving 11 bases between. Germline V CDR1 and CDR2: SEHNR, FQNEAQ (reference sequence). The CDR3: CASRWDHYNSPLHF. Written as DNA, the CDR3 is TGTGCCAGCCGCTGGGACCACTATAATTCACCCCTCCACTTT. Full variable domain (missing parts from reference TRBV7-9 and TRBJ1-6): DTGVSQNPRHKITKRGQNVTFRCDPISEHNRLYWYRQTLGQGPEFLTYFQNEAQLEKSRLLSDRFSAERPKGSFSTLEIQRTEQGDSAMYLCASRWDHYNSPLHFGNGTRLTVT.

V is TRBV27 and J is TRBJ1-1, with 8 bases fitting TRBD1. The CDR3 runs 14 residues. The V gene's germline CDR1 is MNHEY and CDR2 SMNVEV (reference sequence). Germline trimming cut 8 bases from V and 2 bases from J; bases unmatched to any gene: 7. Written as DNA, the CDR3 is TGTGCCAGCCGCTCAGGGGGCCCAAACACTGAAGCTTTCTTT. This translates into CASRSGGPNTEAFF.

The rearrangement joins TRBV14 to TRBJ2-7, with D possibly TRBD2 on 6 matching bases. The germline CDR1 and CDR2 sequences are SGHDN and FVKESK. The CDR3 loop spans 16 amino acids. V was trimmed by 1 base and J by 0 bases, leaving 13 bases between them. The CDR3 loop is CASSQGRAGSSYEQYF. The CDR3, as DNA: TGTGCCAGCAGCCAAGGCCGGGCGGGAAGCTCCTACGAGCAGTACTTC. The full variable domain, in which reference TRBV14 and TRBJ2-7 provide the parts outside the CDR3, is EAGVTQFPSHSVIEKGQTVTLRCDPISGHDNLYWYRRVMGKEIKFLLHFVKESKQDESGMPNNRFLAERTGGTYSTLKVQPAELEDSGVYFCASSQGRAGSSYEQYFGPGTRLTVT.

The CDR3 coding sequence is TGTGCCAGCAGCCAAGGGTGGGTTGGTACCTACGAGCAGTACTTC. Translating gives CASSQGWVGTYEQYF. V is TRBV4-2 and J is TRBJ2-7; D gene ambiguous. CDR1 is LGHNA, CDR2 YNFKEQ, per germline. There are 15 residues in the CDR3. V was trimmed by 1 base and J by 2 bases, leaving 12 bases between them.

This chain connects TRBV19 to TRBJ2-1; D remains ambiguous. Germline V gene data show CDR1 as LNHDA and CDR2 as SQIVND (reference sequence). Trimming removed 4 bases from V and 5 bases from J, with 9 bases in between. This CDR3 spans 13 amino acids. CDR3 sequence reads: CASSKLRDNEQFF. The CDR3 bases are TGTGCCAGTAGTAAGCTACGGGACAATGAGCAGTTCTTC.

The V and J genes are TRBV19 and TRBJ2-7, with 8 bases aligning to TRBD1. Germline loops: CDR1 LNHDA, CDR2 SQIVND (reference sequence). There are 15 residues in the CDR3. V lost 3 bases and J lost 1; bases outside the gene matches: 5. The CDR3 here is CASSISRGLSYEQYF. CDR3 nucleotides: TGTGCCAGTAGTATCTCCAGGGGGCTATCCTACGAGCAGTACTTC.